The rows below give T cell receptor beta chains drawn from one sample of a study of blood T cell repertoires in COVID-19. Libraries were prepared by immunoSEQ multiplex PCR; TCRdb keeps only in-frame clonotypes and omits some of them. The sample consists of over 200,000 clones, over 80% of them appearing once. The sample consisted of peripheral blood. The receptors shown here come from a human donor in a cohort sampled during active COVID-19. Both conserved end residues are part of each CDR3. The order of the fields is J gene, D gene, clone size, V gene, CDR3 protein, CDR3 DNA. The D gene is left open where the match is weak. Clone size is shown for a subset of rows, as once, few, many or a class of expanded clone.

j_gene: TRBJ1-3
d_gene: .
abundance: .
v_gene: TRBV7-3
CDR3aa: CASSLQGTGNTIYF
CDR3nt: TGTGCCAGCAGCTTACAGGGAACCGGAAACACCATATATTTT

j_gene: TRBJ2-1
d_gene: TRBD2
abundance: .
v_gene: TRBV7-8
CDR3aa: CASSPRTSGLRNEQFF
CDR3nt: TGTGCCAGCAGCCCCCGGACTAGCGGGCTAAGGAATGAGCAGTTCTTC

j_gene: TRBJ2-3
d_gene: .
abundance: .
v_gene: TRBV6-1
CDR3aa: CASSEGPPAASTDTQYF
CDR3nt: TGTGCCAGCAGTGAAGGTCCCCCAGCGGCTAGCACAGATACGCAGTATTTT

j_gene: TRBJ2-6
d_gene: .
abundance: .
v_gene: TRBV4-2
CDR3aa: CASSQDVSSGANVLTF
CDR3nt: TGTGCCAGCAGCCAAGATGTGAGCTCTGGGGCCAACGTCCTGACTTTC

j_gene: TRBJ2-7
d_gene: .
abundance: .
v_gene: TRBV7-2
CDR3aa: CASSFGGSYEQYF
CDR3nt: TGTGCCAGCAGCTTTGGCGGATCCTACGAGCAGTACTTC

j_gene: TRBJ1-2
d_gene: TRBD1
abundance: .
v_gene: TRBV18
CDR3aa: CASSAGQDYGYTF
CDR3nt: TGTGCCAGCTCAGCGGGACAGGACTATGGCTACACCTTC

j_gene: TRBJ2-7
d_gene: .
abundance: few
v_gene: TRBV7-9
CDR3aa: CASSLVGPDEQYF
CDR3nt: TGTGCCAGCAGCTTAGTGGGGCCGGATGAGCAGTACTTC

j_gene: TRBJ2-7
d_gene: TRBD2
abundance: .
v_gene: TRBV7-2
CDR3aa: CASSFEIGGTYEQYF
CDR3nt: TGTGCCAGCAGCTTCGAAATCGGGGGGACCTACGAGCAGTACTTC

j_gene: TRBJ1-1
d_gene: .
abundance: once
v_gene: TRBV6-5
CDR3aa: CASSPTGSATEAFF
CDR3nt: TGTGCCAGCAGCCCAACAGGGTCGGCCACTGAAGCTTTCTTT

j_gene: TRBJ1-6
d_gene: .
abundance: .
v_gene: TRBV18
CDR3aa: CASSPNRDPPLHF
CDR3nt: TGTGCCAGCTCACCTAACAGGGACCCACCCCTCCACTTT

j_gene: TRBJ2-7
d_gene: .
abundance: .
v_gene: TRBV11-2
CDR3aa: CASSLDINSYEQYF
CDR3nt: TGTGCCAGCAGCTTAGACATCAACTCCTACGAGCAGTACTTC

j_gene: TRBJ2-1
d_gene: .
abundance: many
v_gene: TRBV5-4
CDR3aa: CASQNLGGKYNEQFF
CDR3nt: TGTGCCAGCCAGAACCTCGGCGGGAAGTACAATGAGCAGTTCTTC

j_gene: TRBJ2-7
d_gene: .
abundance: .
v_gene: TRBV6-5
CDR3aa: CASSYIGGAGYEQYF
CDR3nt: TGTGCCAGCAGTTACATAGGGGGCGCGGGGTACGAGCAGTACTTC

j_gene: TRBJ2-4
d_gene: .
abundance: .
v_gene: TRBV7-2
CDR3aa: CASSFTGPVNIQYF
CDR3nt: TGTGCCAGCAGCTTTACAGGACCCGTCAACATTCAGTACTTC

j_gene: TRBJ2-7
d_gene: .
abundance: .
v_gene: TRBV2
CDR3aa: CASRDSAGEQYF
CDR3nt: TGTGCCAGCAGGGACTCGGCCGGCGAGCAGTACTTC

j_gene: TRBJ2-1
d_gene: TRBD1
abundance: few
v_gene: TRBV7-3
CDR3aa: CASSLTRGPYNEQFF
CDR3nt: TGTGCCAGCAGCTTAACAAGGGGGCCCTACAATGAGCAGTTCTTC

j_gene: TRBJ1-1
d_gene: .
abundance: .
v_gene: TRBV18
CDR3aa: CASSPRTAVNTEAFF
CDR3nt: TGTGCCAGCTCACCGCGGACAGCAGTGAACACTGAAGCTTTCTTT

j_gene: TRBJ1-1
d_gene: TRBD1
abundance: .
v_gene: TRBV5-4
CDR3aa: CASSRTGTANTEAFF
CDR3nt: TGTGCCAGCAGCCGAACCGGGACAGCGAACACTGAAGCTTTCTTT

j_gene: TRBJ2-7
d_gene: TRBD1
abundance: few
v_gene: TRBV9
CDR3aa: CASSPGQGFLQQYF
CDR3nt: TGTGCCAGCAGCCCCGGACAGGGGTTCCTTCAGCAGTACTTC

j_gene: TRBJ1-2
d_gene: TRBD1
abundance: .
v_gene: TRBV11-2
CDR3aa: CASSFTGGYGYTF
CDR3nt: TGTGCCAGCAGCTTCACAGGGGGCTATGGCTACACCTTC

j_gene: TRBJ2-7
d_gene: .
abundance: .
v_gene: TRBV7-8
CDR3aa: CASSLFQGQAYEQYF
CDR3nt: TGTGCCAGCAGCTTATTTCAGGGGCAAGCCTACGAGCAGTACTTC

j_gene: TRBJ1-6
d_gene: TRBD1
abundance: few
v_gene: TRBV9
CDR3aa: CASSATGGNSPLHF
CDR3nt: TGTGCCAGCAGCGCGACAGGGGGAAATTCACCCCTCCACTTT

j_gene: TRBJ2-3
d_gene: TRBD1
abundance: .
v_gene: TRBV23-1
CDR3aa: CASIRGRSTDTQYF
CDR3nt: TGCGCCAGCATCAGGGGGCGCAGCACAGATACGCAGTATTTT

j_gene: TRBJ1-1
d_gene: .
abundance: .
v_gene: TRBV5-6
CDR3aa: CASSRDRYTEAFF
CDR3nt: TGTGCCAGCAGCCGAGACAGATACACTGAAGCTTTCTTT

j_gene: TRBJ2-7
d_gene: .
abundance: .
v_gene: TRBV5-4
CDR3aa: CASSLGGTPADEQYF
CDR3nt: TGTGCCAGCAGCTTGGGGGGGACTCCCGCGGACGAGCAGTACTTC

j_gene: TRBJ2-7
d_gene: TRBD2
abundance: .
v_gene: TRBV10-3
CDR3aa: CAITSGLVYEQYF
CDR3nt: TGTGCCATCACCTCGGGACTAGTCTACGAGCAGTACTTC

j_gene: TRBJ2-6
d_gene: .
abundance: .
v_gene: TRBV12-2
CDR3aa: CASRVRDPTSGANVLTF
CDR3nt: TGTGCAAGTCGCGTCCGGGATCCCACATCTGGGGCCAACGTCCTGACTTTC

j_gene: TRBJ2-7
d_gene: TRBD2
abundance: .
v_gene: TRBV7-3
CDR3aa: CASRWSGRGYEQYF
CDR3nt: TGTGCCAGCAGGTGGAGCGGGAGAGGCTACGAGCAGTACTTC

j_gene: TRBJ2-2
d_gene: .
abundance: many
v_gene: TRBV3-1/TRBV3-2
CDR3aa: CASSPTSGTGELFF
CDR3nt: TGTGCCAGCAGCCCGACAAGCGGGACCGGGGAGCTGTTTTTT

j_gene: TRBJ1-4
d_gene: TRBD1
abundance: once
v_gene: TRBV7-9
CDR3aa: CASSLGQGMSGKLFF
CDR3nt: TGTGCCAGCAGCTTAGGACAGGGCATGTCAGGAAAACTGTTTTTT

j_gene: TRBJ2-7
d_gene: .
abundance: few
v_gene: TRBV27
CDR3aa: CASSLAAGAYEQYF
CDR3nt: TGTGCCAGCAGTTTAGCCGCGGGTGCCTACGAGCAGTACTTC

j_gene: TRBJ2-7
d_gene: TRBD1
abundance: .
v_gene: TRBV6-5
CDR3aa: CASSKGQGNEQYF
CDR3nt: TGTGCCAGCAGCAAGGGACAGGGGAACGAGCAGTACTTC

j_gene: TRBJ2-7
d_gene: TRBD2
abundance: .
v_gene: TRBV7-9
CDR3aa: CASSFDGGREGGQRYEQYF
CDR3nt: TGTGCCAGCAGCTTCGACGGCGGGCGGGAGGGGGGCCAGCGCTACGAGCAGTACTTC

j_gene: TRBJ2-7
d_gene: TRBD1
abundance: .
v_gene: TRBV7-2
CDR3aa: CASSLGQGASDEQYF
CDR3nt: TGTGCCAGCAGCTTAGGGCAGGGGGCTTCGGACGAGCAGTACTTC

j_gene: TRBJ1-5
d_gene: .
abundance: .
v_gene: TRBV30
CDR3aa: CAWSRQGNQPQHF
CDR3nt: TGTGCCTGGAGTCGCCAGGGCAATCAGCCCCAGCATTTT

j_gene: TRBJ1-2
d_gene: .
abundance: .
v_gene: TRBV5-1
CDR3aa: CASSREVNYGYTF
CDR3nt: TGCGCCAGCAGCCGCGAGGTGAACTATGGCTACACCTTC

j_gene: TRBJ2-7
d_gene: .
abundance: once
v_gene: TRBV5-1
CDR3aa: CASSLAFTGGDEQYF
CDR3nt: TGCGCCAGCAGCTTGGCCTTTACAGGGGGGGACGAGCAGTACTTC

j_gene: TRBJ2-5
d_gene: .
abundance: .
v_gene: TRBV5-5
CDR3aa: CASSFEARDWEETQYF
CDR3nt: TGTGCCAGCAGCTTCGAGGCCAGGGATTGGGAAGAGACCCAGTACTTC

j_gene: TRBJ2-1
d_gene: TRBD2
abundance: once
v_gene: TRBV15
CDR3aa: CATSRGPGTSNEQFF
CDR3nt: TGTGCCACCAGCAGAGGACCTGGGACTAGCAATGAGCAGTTCTTC

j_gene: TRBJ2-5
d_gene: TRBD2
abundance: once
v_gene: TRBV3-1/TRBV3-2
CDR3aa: CASSQDGLAGVETQYF
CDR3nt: TGTGCCAGCAGCCAAGATGGGTTAGCGGGAGTCGAGACCCAGTACTTC

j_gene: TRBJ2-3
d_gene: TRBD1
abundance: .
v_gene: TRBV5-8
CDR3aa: CASSSGVGTGTGTDTQYF
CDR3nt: TGTGCCAGCAGCTCGGGAGTTGGGACAGGAACGGGCACAGATACGCAGTATTTT

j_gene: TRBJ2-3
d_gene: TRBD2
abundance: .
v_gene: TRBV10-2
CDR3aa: CASRKTGTSLTDTQYF
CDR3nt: TGCGCCAGCAGAAAAACCGGGACTAGCTTAACAGATACGCAGTATTTT

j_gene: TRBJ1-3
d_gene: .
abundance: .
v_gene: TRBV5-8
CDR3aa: CASSLVTGSGNTIYF
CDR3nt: TGTGCCAGCAGCTTGGTGACAGGCTCTGGAAACACCATATATTTT

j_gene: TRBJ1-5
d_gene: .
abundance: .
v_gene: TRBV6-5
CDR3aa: CASSYGGADQPQHF
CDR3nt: TGTGCCAGCAGTTACGGGGGGGCGGATCAGCCCCAGCATTTT

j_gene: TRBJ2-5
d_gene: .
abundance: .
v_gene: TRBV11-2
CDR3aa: CASSLGPGRETQYF
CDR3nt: TGTGCCAGCAGCCTTGGTCCAGGGAGGGAGACCCAGTACTTC

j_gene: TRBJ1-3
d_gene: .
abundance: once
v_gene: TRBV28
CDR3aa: CASSPWDSRSGNTIYF
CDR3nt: TGTGCCAGCAGTCCCTGGGACTCGCGCTCTGGAAACACCATATATTTT

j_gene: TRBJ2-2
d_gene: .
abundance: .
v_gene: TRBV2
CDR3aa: CASRGGQTFTGELFF
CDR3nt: TGTGCCAGCAGGGGGGGACAGACTTTCACCGGGGAGCTGTTTTTT

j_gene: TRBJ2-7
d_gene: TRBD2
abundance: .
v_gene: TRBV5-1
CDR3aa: CASSLGGLARYEQYF
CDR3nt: TGCGCCAGCAGCTTGGGGGGACTAGCGCGGTACGAGCAGTACTTC

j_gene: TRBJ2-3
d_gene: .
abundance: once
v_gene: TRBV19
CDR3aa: CASSMRGWTDTQYF
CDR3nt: TGTGCCAGTAGTATGAGAGGTTGGACAGATACGCAGTATTTT

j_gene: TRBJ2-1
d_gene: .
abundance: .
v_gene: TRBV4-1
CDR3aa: CASSQGTMGLSGNEQFF
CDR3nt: TGCGCCAGCAGCCAAGGGACAATGGGCCTTAGTGGCAATGAGCAGTTCTTC

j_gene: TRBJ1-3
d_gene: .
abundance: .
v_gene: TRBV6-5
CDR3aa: CASSYSRPSSGNTIYF
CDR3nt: TGTGCCAGCAGTTACTCGCGTCCAAGCTCTGGAAACACCATATATTTT

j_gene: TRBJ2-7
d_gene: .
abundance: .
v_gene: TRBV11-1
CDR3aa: CASSLHPTGSSYEQYF
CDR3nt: TGTGCCAGCAGCCTTCACCCCACAGGGAGCTCCTACGAGCAGTACTTC

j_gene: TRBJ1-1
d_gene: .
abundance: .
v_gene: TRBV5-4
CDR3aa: CASSFGQKNTEAFF
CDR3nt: TGTGCCAGCAGCTTCGGACAAAAGAACACTGAAGCTTTCTTT

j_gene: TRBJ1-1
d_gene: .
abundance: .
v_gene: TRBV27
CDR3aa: CATKKNRGSTEAFF
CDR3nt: TGTGCCACCAAAAAAAACCGGGGGAGCACTGAAGCTTTCTTT

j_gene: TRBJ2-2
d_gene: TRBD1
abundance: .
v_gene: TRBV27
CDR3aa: CASSLDRGYESTGELFF
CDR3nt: TGTGCCAGCAGTTTGGACAGGGGATACGAGAGCACCGGGGAGCTGTTTTTT